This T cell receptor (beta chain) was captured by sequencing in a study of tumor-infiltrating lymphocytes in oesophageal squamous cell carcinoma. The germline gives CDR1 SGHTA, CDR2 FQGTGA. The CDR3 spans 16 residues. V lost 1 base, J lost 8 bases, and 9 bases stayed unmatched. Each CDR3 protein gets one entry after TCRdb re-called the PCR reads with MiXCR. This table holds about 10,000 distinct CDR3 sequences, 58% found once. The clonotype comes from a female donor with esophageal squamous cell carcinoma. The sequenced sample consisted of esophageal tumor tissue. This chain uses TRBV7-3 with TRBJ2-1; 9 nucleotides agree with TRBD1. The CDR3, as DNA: TGTGCCAGCAGCTTAAATCTGGACAGGGGCTCCGATGAGCAGTTCTTC. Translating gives CASSLNLDRGSDEQFF.